This TCR beta chain came from a study of long-term antiretroviral therapy in people with HIV. Survey-level immunoSEQ v3.0 assays were run. The data were produced by immunoSEQ multiplex PCR, yet TCRdb's version contains in-frame clones alone and is incomplete. In the table there are 30,000 to 40,000 clones, approximately 95% of which are singletons. Deletions cut 1 base from V and 4 bases from J, with 10 bases between. This CDR3 has 14 residues. CDR1 and CDR2 from the germline V gene are SGHTA and FQGTGA. The genes are TRBV7-3 and TRBJ1-1; TRBD1 is a possible D gene (5 bases). Source: unsorted PBMCs, taken more than 5 years after starting antiretroviral therapy. The TCR comes from a woman between 50 and 59 years old with HIV. The CDR3 reads CASSLMGTGTEAFF. For the CDR3, the DNA is TGTGCCAGCAGCTTAATGGGCACAGGCACTGAAGCTTTCTTT.